These 21 T cell receptor beta chains were sequenced from one sample in a study of Tregs in tolerant kidney transplant recipients. Recipients received nonmyeloablative bone marrow transplants from related graft donors, with transient mixed chimerism. Using immunoSEQ multiplex PCR, the repertoire was profiled, and TCRdb retains in-frame clones only, with some absent. The sample data list several thousand clones. Material: CD4+ T cells from blood (PBMCs), obtained 6 months after the transplant. These receptor sequences come from a human patient who received a combined kidney and bone marrow transplant. Some T cells may be the graft donor's.

In regard to this clone: The read ends 3 residues before the CDR3 terminus; that terminus is restored from the germline J gene. This sequence joins TRBV2 and TRBJ2-5; D not resolved. The CDR3 consists of 14 residues. CDR1 SNHLY and CDR2 FYNNEI come from the germline V gene. The V end lost 4 bases, the J end lost 2 bases, and 11 bases lay between the germline ends. CDR3 amino acids: CASSGWQKQETQYF. CDR3 DNA, as far as it was read: TGTGCCAGCAGTGGTTGGCAGAAGCAAGAGACC.

Concerning this clone: The read finishes 3 residues shy of the CDR3 end, and the germline J gene is used to complete it. This chain uses TRBV7-3 with TRBJ2-3, with 8 bases matching TRBD2. The germline gives CDR1 SGHTA, CDR2 FQGTGA. Trimming took 5 bases from V and 2 from J; bases not matched to a gene: 6. CDR3 length: 15 residues. CDR3 DNA, as far as it was read: TGTGCCAGCAGCACTACTAGCGGCTCCACAGATACG. This translates into CASSTTSGSTDT. The complete CDR3 sequence is CASSTTSGSTDTQYF.

With regard to this clone: The junction differs from germline at one of its ends, possibly a read error. The read ends 3 residues early relative to the CDR3; the germline J gene fills the gap. The chain carries TRBV5-1 and TRBJ2-1, with 9 bases lining up with TRBD1. This CDR3 comprises 16 residues. The germline V gene has CDR1 SGHRS and CDR2 YFSETQ. The CDR3 bases that were read are TGCGCCAGCAGCTCACAGGGGGCCCTCTCCCACAATGAG. Translation gives CASSSQGALSHNE. The full CDR3 is CASSSQGALSHNEQFF.

Comment on this clone: Read coverage stops 3 residues before the CDR3 terminus; the germline J gene supplies the remainder. This chain joins TRBV13 and TRBJ2-7; 10 bases map to TRBD2. The V gene's germline CDR1 is PRHDT and CDR2 FYEKMQ (reference sequence). J gave up 6 bases and V 1 base, and 12 bases lay outside the gene matches. The CDR3 is 17 amino acids. The CDR3: CASSLEGASGRKGEQYF. The CDR3 bases that were read are TGTGCCAGCAGCTTAGAAGGCGCTAGCGGGAGAAAAGGCGAG.

This clone is deemed medium-sized by its frequency. The CDR3 goes on 3 residues after the read ends, and that part is filled in from the germline J gene. The chain recombines TRBV5-1 with TRBJ2-1; 10 nucleotides agree with TRBD2. CDR1 and CDR2 (germline): SGHRS, YFSETQ. The CDR3 length is 16 residues. With 0 bases clipped from V and 7 bases from J, the junction kept 7 bases outside the gene matches. CDR3 protein: CASSLVGLAGGNEQFF. Partial CDR3 DNA: TGCGCCAGCAGCTTGGTTGGGTTAGCGGGAGGAAATGAG.

Worth noting for this clone: Read sequence stops 3 residues before the CDR3 end, and the germline J gene provides the missing end. The chain couples TRBV20-1 to TRBJ2-7, with D possibly matching TRBD2 (6 bases). The V and J ends lost 2 bases and 0 bases respectively, with 17 bases between them. The CDR3 is made up of 16 amino acids. Germline lookup yields CDR1 DFQATT and CDR2 SNEGSKA (reference sequence). CDR3 bases read: TGCAGTGCTAGAAGCCGCAGGGACTTACCCTCCTACGAG. Translated: CSARSRRDLPSYE. The full CDR3 sequence reads CSARSRRDLPSYEQYF.

Note on this clone: Sequencing ends 3 residues short of the CDR3 end; the germline J gene provides the rest. V and J are TRBV5-1 and TRBJ2-5; 9 bases line up with TRBD1. CDR1 and CDR2 (germline): SGHRS, YFSETQ. The CDR3 totals 16 residues. Trimming at V came to 4 bases and at J to 0 bases, leaving 7 bases not matched to a gene. The CDR3 DNA, read in part, is TGCGCCAGCAGCGTCTTGACAGGGGGTAACCAAGAGACC. Amino acids: CASSVLTGGNQET. The full CDR3 reads CASSVLTGGNQETQYF. Based on the CDR3 plus reference TRBV5-1 and TRBJ2-5, the full variable domain is KAGVTQTPRYLIKTRGQQVTLSCSPISGHRSVSWYQQTPGQGLQFLFEYFSETQRNKGNFPGRFSGRQFSNSRSEMNVSTLELGDSALYLCASSVLTGGNQETQYFGPGTRLLVL.

As concerns this clone: The read ends 3 residues before the CDR3 terminus; that terminus is restored from the germline J gene. V and J are TRBV29-1 and TRBJ1-5; 7 bases align to TRBD1. Germline CDR1 reads SQVTM; CDR2 reads ANQGSEA. The CDR3 covers 14 residues. J was trimmed by 5 bases and V by 5 bases; bases with no gene match: 9. The chain's CDR3 is CSVQLDRVDQPQHF. The sequenced CDR3 bases are TGCAGCGTTCAACTAGACAGGGTCGATCAGCCC.

As for this clone: A read error may produce the germline difference seen at one junction end. The CDR3 extends 3 residues past the end of the read, so its final part is completed from the germline J gene. The chain employs TRBV7-3 and TRBJ1-1; weak D call: TRBD1 (5 bases). CDR3 size: 15 residues. The V gene's germline CDR1 is SGHTA and CDR2 FQGTGA. Here the CDR3 reads CASSLTKQENTEAFF. CDR3 DNA (partial): TGTGCCAGCAGCCTAACCAAACAGGAGAACACTGAA.

About this clone: The sequence runs out 3 residues before the end of the CDR3; the remainder is reconstructed from the germline J gene. V and J are TRBV10-3 and TRBJ2-1; D not resolved. The germline V gene has CDR1 ENHRY and CDR2 SYGVKD. This CDR3 is built from 14 residues. The V end lost 8 bases, the J end lost 4 bases, and 15 bases lay between the germline ends. CDR3 sequence reads: CAIQWSDLYNEQFF. The sequenced CDR3 bases are TGTGCCATCCAGTGGTCAGATTTGTACAATGAG.

This clone registers medium-sized by frequency. The missing CDR3 end, 3 residues past where the read stops, is filled in from the germline J gene. This chain joins TRBV2 and TRBJ1-2; D remains ambiguous. This CDR3 spans 14 amino acids. Germline assignment: CDR1 SNHLY and CDR2 FYNNEI. V shed 6 bases and J shed 0 bases, with 11 bases lying between them. CDR3 DNA (partial): TGTGCCAGCAGGGTTGACATCACTAACTATGGC. This translates into CASRVDITNYG. The entire CDR3 is CASRVDITNYGYTF.

Judged by frequency, this clone is medium-sized. The read finishes 3 residues shy of the CDR3 end, and the germline J gene is used to complete it. The chain employs TRBV30 and TRBJ2-5; maybe TRBD2 (6 bases). From germline, CDR1 is GTSNPN and CDR2 SVGIG (reference sequence). The CDR3 has 13 amino acids. The V gene lost 7 bases and the J gene lost 4 bases, with 16 bases spanning the gap. The CDR3 here is CASGGERGETQYF. The sequenced part of the CDR3 DNA is TGTGCCTCAGGAGGGGAGAGGGGAGAGACC. The complete variable domain, with remaining parts taken from reference TRBV30 and TRBJ2-5, reads SQTIHQWPATLVQPVGSPLSLECTVEGTSNPNLYWYRQAAGRGLQLLFYSVGIGQISSEVPQNLSASRPQDRQFILSSKKLLLSDSGFYLCASGGERGETQYFGPGTRLLVL.

As regards this clone: The read ends 3 residues shy of where the CDR3 ends; the end is completed using the germline J gene. This chain uses TRBV2 with TRBJ2-2; D is unclear. The CDR3 loop spans 12 amino acids. Germline V lookup: CDR1 SNHLY, CDR2 FYNNEI. V gave up 3 bases and J gave up 3 bases, with 2 bases separating them. This CDR3 reads CASSDDTGELFF. The sequenced part of the CDR3 DNA is TGTGCCAGCAGTGACGACACCGGGGAG.

Comments on this clone: The read falls 3 residues short of the CDR3 end, and the missing part is taken from the germline J gene. The chain combines TRBV7-9 with TRBJ1-1; D may be TRBD1 (5 bases). CDR1 is SEHNR and CDR2 is FQNEAQ in the germline V gene (reference sequence). The V end was cut by 5 bases, the J end by 1 base, with 11 bases between. This CDR3 is 14 amino acids long. CDR3 in amino acids: CASSQTAWNTEAFF. The covered CDR3 bases are TGTGCCAGCAGCCAGACAGCTTGGAACACTGAA.

Worth noting for this clone: Read coverage stops 3 residues before the CDR3 terminus; the germline J gene supplies the remainder. This chain uses TRBV5-1 with TRBJ2-5; 8 positions match TRBD2. Looked up from germline, CDR1 is SGHRS and CDR2 is YFSETQ. J gave up 4 bases and V 2 bases, and 13 bases lay outside the gene matches. The CDR3 totals 17 residues. The CDR3 here is CASSLMASGSGGETQYF. Incomplete CDR3 DNA: TGCGCCAGCAGCTTAATGGCCAGCGGGAGCGGGGGAGAGACC.

Details on this clone: Compared with germline, one end of the junction differs, possibly owing to a read error. The read is 3 residues too short to cover the CDR3 end, so that end is filled in from the germline J gene. The chain combines TRBV20-1 with TRBJ1-1; possible D gene TRBD1, 6 bases. The CDR3 has 15 residues. In germline, CDR1 is DFQATT, CDR2 SNEGSKA (reference sequence). This chain's CDR3 is CSARNREVLKTEAFF. The sequenced CDR3 bases are TGCAGTGCTAGAAACAGGGAAGTTTTGAAGACTGAA.

The CDR3 loop reads CASARQGVVFSPLHF. The sequenced part of the CDR3 DNA is TGTGCCAGCGCCCGGCAGGGGGTGGTTTTCTCACCC. This chain joins TRBV2 and TRBJ1-6; 7 nucleotides match TRBD1. The read finishes 3 residues shy of the CDR3 end, and the germline J gene is used to complete it. V lost 8 bases and J lost 10; bases outside the gene matches: 14. This CDR3 contains 15 residues. CDR1 SNHLY and CDR2 FYNNEI come from the germline V gene.

On this clone itself: The sequence runs out 3 residues before the end of the CDR3; the remainder is reconstructed from the germline J gene. The rearrangement links TRBV5-6 to TRBJ2-7; D unclear. V was trimmed by 3 bases and J by 4 bases, leaving 11 bases between them. CDR3 length: 13 residues. The germline gives CDR1 SGHDT, CDR2 YYEEEE. The part of the CDR3 DNA that was read is TGTGCCAGCAGCTCGTCCGGGTTGTACGAG. Its protein is CASSSSGLYE. The full CDR3 is CASSSSGLYEQYF.

Note on this clone: The sequence runs out 3 residues before the end of the CDR3; the remainder is reconstructed from the germline J gene. The chain carries TRBV30 and TRBJ2-7; the D gene is possibly TRBD1 (6 bases). The germline CDR1 and CDR2 sequences are GTSNPN and SVGIG (reference sequence). CDR3 length: 13 residues. Trimming pared 2 bases from V and 1 base from J, leaving 9 bases between. CDR3 DNA, as far as it was read: TGTGCCTGGAGTTTTGGGACATCCTACGAG. This gives the protein CAWSFGTSYE. The CDR3, in full, reads CAWSFGTSYEQYF.

In the case of this clone: From the germline J gene comes the end of the CDR3, since the read stops 3 residues before it. This chain joins TRBV11-3 and TRBJ2-3, with D unclear. Germline CDR1 reads SGHNT; CDR2 reads YENEEA. The CDR3 is 12 residues long. V lost 1 base, J lost 5 bases, and 4 bases lay in between. The CDR3: CASSLAGDTQYF. The CDR3 bases that were read are TGTGCCAGCAGCTTAGCGGGAGATACG.

Comment on this clone: At one boundary the junction diverges from the germline segment, which might be a read error. The read comes to an end 3 residues before the CDR3 does, leaving the germline J gene to fill in the end. Other DNA sequences of this sample code for an identical CDR3. V is TRBV20-1 and J is TRBJ2-4, with TRBD2 matching 10 bases. The length of the CDR3 is 15 residues. The germline V gene encodes CDR1 DFQATT and CDR2 SNEGSKA (reference sequence). The sequenced part of the CDR3 DNA is TGCAGTGCTTTGGGACTAGCGTCAGCCAAAAATATT. Protein: CSALGLASAKNI. The CDR3 in its entirety is CSALGLASAKNIQYF.